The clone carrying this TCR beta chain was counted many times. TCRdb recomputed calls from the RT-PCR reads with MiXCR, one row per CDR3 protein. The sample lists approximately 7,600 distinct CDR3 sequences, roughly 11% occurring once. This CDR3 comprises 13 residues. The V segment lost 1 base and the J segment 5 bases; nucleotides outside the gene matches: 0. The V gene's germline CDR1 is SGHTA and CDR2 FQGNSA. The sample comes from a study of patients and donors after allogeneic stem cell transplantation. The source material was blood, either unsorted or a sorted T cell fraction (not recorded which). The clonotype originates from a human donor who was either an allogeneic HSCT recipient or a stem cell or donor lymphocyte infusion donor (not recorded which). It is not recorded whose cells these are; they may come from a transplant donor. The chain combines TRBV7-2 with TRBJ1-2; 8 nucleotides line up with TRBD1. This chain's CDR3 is CASSLGQGYGYTF. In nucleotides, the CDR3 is TGTGCCAGCAGCTTAGGACAGGGGTATGGCTACACCTTC.